The next 8 T cell receptor beta chains were all read from a single sample in a study of cytomegalovirus exposure and HLA in healthy donors. Researchers ran the PCR with 60 Vbeta and 13 Jbeta primers. The table came from immunoSEQ multiplex PCR; TCRdb's copy has only in-frame clones and leaves some out. The sample consists of roughly 130,000 clones, roughly two thirds of them appearing once. Sequencing was done on a sample of PBMCs. The receptor source for this set is a man aged 25 to 40 in good health and CMV-seropositive.

This clone was found once. The chain is built from TRBV19 and TRBJ2-1, with D tentatively TRBD2 (5 bases). Germline V lookup: CDR1 LNHDA, CDR2 SQIVND (reference sequence). The CDR3 sequence is 12 residues long. The V gene lost 3 bases and the J gene lost 6 bases, with 6 bases spanning the gap. CDR3 nucleotides: TGTGCCAGTAGTATCACTAGCAATGAGCAGTTCTTC. Translating it yields CASSITSNEQFF.

This clone was seen more than once but under ten times. The chain is built from TRBV6-1 and TRBJ1-1; 9 nucleotides match TRBD1. The CDR3 runs 14 residues. Unmatched junction bases numbered 3, after V lost 4 bases and J lost 3 bases. The germline V gene encodes CDR1 MNHNS and CDR2 SASEGT. DNA of the CDR3: TGTGCCAGCAGTGGATACAGGGGGCACACTGAAGCTTTCTTT. Protein product: CASSGYRGHTEAFF.

This clone occurred a few times. The V gene is TRBV5-1, the J gene TRBJ1-1; the D gene is possibly TRBD1 (6 bases). Trimming left V 0 bases short and J 3 bases short, with 9 bases between. The CDR3 is 14 amino acids. Germline V CDR1 and CDR2: SGHRS, YFSETQ. CDR3 DNA: TGCGCCAGCAGCTTGGTACAGGGCTACACTGAAGCTTTCTTT. Translated: CASSLVQGYTEAFF.

The chain uses TRBV29-1 and TRBJ2-3; 10 bases are a match to TRBD1. V dropped 3 bases and J dropped 0; count of bases not matched to a gene: 3. The CDR3 is 15 residues long. The germline CDR1 and CDR2 sequences are SQVTM and ANQGSEA. The DNA for the CDR3 is TGCAGCGTTGAGACAGGGGGCCATAGCACAGATACGCAGTATTTT. Its translation: CSVETGGHSTDTQYF.

The chain is built from TRBV6-1 and TRBJ2-7; TRBD2 matches 7 bases. Germline V CDR1 and CDR2: MNHNS, SASEGT. This CDR3 spans 15 amino acids. After removal of 6 bases from V and 2 bases from J, the junction contained 10 bases not matched to a gene. The CDR3, as DNA: TGTGCCAGCAGAAGACATGGGGGAGGGCCCTACGAGCAGTACTTC. Amino acids: CASRRHGGGPYEQYF.

This clone was detected a few times. J is TRBJ1-5 and V is TRBV6-4; 10 bases map to TRBD1. The CDR3 totals 15 residues. The ends lost 8 bases at V and 4 bases at J; junction bases unmatched: 8. The germline V gene encodes CDR1 MRHNA and CDR2 SNTAGT. The CDR3 reads CASPGTGVGNQPQHF. The DNA for the CDR3 is TGTGCCAGCCCCGGGACAGGGGTTGGGAATCAGCCCCAGCATTTT.

V and J are TRBV9 and TRBJ2-7; D is undetermined. The V end lost 4 bases, the J end lost 3 bases, and 11 bases lay between the germline ends. The germline V gene encodes CDR1 SGDLS and CDR2 YYNGEE. The CDR3 is 13 amino acids. The CDR3 sequence is CASSLSSGYEQYF. The CDR3 DNA is TGTGCCAGCAGCCTCTCTAGTGGCTACGAGCAGTACTTC. Drawing the rest from reference TRBV9 and TRBJ2-7, the complete variable domain is DSGVTQTPKHLITATGQRVTLRCSPRSGDLSVYWYQQSLDQGLQFLIQYYNGEERAKGNILERFSAQQFPDLHSELNLSSLELGDSALYFCASSLSSGYEQYFGPGTRLTVT.

This clone came up a few times. The chain has TRBV15 and TRBJ2-1, with TRBD2 matching over 11 bases. Germline trimming cut 5 bases from V and 7 bases from J; bases unmatched to any gene: 10. Germline-derived CDR1 and CDR2 are LNHNV and YYDKDF (reference sequence). CDR3 size: 16 residues. CDR3 sequence reads: CATSLLLAGERNEQFF. As DNA, the CDR3 is TGTGCCACCAGCCTACTACTAGCGGGAGAGCGTAATGAGCAGTTCTTC.